The rows below give T cell receptor beta chains drawn from one sample of a study of tumor and adjacent non-tumor tissue in lung cancer. MiXCR was run by TCRdb on the multiplex PCR reads, yielding one entry per CDR3 protein. The table records approximately 110,000 distinct CDR3 sequences, about 65% of them present only once. The sequenced sample was distant non-tumor lung tissue. All receptors come from a man aged 55 to 70 with non-small cell lung cancer. Each CDR3 is given with its conserved first and last residue. The D gene is left open where the match is weak. Clone size is not always given. Where it is, it says once, few, many or a class for expanded clones.

.,.,TRBJ2-5,TRBV28,CASRRRQDRLRDTQYF,TGTGCCAGCAGGCGAAGGCAGGACAGACTAAGAGACACCCAGTACTTC
few,TRBD1,TRBJ1-5,TRBV19,CASSEQGGNQPQHF,TGTGCCAGTAGTGAACAGGGGGGCAATCAGCCCCAGCATTTT
many,TRBD1,TRBJ1-3,TRBV12-3/TRBV12-4,CASSLTGQSRSGNTIYF,TGTGCCAGCAGTTTAACGGGACAGTCCCGCTCTGGAAACACCATATATTTT
few,.,TRBJ2-1,TRBV19,CASNEASASNELFF,TGTGCCAGTAATGAGGCTAGCGCTTCCAATGAGCTGTTCTTC
.,TRBD1,TRBJ1-6,TRBV6-1,CASSGDGTGSAPLHF,TGCGCCAGCAGTGGAGATGGGACAGGCAGCGCACCCCTCCACTTT
many,.,TRBJ1-5,TRBV6-6,CASRSEQGPRDQPQHF,TGTGCCAGCAGATCAGAACAGGGCCCACGAGATCAGCCCCAGCATTTT
.,.,TRBJ2-2,TRBV4-1,CASNREPGRATGELFF,TGCGCCAGCAACCGAGAACCCGGCAGGGCGACCGGGGAGCTGTTTTTT
.,TRBD1,TRBJ1-4,TRBV6-1,CASSGQANEELFF,TGTGCTAGCAGTGGACAGGCCAATGAAGAACTGTTTTTT
.,.,TRBJ1-2,TRBV6-5,CASSWVSGYGYTF,TGTGCCAGTAGTTGGGTCAGTGGCTATGGCTACACCTTC
.,.,TRBJ2-7,TRBV11-1,CANSFPGCAYEQYF,TGTGCCAACAGCTTTCCCGGCTGTGCCTACGAGCAGTACTTC
.,.,TRBJ1-4,TRBV11-2,CTSSLYPRAASRSLLFF,TGTACCAGCAGCTTATATCCCAGGGCCGCTTCAAGATCCTTGCTGTTTTTT
.,.,TRBJ2-5,TRBV6-1,CASNEGSNQETQYF,TGTGCCAGCAACGAGGGTTCCAACCAAGAGACCCAGTACTTC
.,.,TRBJ1-3,TRBV14,CASSQDPVYGDTIYF,TGTGCCAGCAGCCAAGATCCCGTTTATGGAGACACCATATATTTT
once,.,TRBJ1-6,TRBV6-2/TRBV6-3,CASRATWTVYNSPLHF,TGTGCCAGCAGAGCAACCTGGACAGTCTATAATTCACCCCTCCACTTT
.,.,TRBJ2-1,TRBV5-5,CANSLVLSYNEQFF,TGTGCCAACAGCCTGGTTCTCTCCTACAATGAGCAGTTCTTC
few,.,TRBJ1-6,TRBV18,CASSPRPPGIRNNSPLHF,TGTGCCAGCTCACCGAGACCACCAGGGATAAGGAATAATTCACCCCTCCACTTT
.,.,TRBJ1-3,TRBV6-6,CASSYLTDSGNAIYF,TGTGCCAGCAGTTACCTCACGGACTCTGGAAACGCCATATACTTT
.,TRBD1,TRBJ1-2,TRBV6-5,CASSYKQGGGYTF,TGTGCCAGCAGTTACAAGCAGGGGGGCGGCTACACCTTC
few,TRBD2,TRBJ2-7,TRBV7-8,CASSSIHLPGGNYEQYF,TGTGCCAGCAGCTCAATACACCTTCCGGGGGGGAACTACGAGCAGTACTTC
.,TRBD2,TRBJ2-5,TRBV4-2,CASSRTPETSAETHYF,TGTGCCAGCAGCCGAACCCCCGAGACTAGCGCAGAGACCCACTACTTC
many,.,TRBJ1-1,TRBV12-3/TRBV12-4,CASSQGLGMNTEAFF,TGTGCCAGCAGTCAGGGTTTGGGGATGAACACTGAAGCTTTCTTT
many,.,TRBJ1-3,TRBV6-5,CASSYSRWGAIGNTIYF,TGTGCCAGCAGTTACTCTCGTTGGGGGGCTATTGGAAACACCATATATTTT
.,.,TRBJ1-6,TRBV12-3/TRBV12-4,CAGSFQGANRAALHF,TGTGCCGGCAGTTTCCAAGGGGCGAATCGGGCGGCCCTCCACTTT
many,TRBD2,TRBJ2-1,TRBV6-5,CASSYSRWEGSYNEQFF,TGTGCCAGCAGTTACTCGAGGTGGGAGGGTTCCTACAATGAGCAGTTCTTC
.,.,TRBJ2-7,TRBV4-3,CTSSQERSGIYEQYF,TGCACCAGCAGCCAAGAGCGGTCTGGAATCTACGAGCAGTATTTC
.,.,TRBJ2-2,TRBV4-2,CASSQKLPTNTGELFF,TGTGCCAGTAGCCAAAAACTGCCAACGAACACCGGGGAGCTGTTTTTT
many,.,TRBJ2-1,TRBV5-4,CASSSLTNYNEQFF,TGTGCCAGCAGCTCCTTGACTAATTACAATGAGCAGTTCTTC
once,.,TRBJ2-3,TRBV12-3/TRBV12-4,CASTQRYSPTDTQYF,TGTGCCAGCACCCAACGGTACAGTCCCACAGATACGCAGTATTTT
.,TRBD1,TRBJ2-1,TRBV6-1,CASSLRPDRGSCNEQFF,TGTGCCAGCAGCCTACGACCTGACAGGGGATCCTGCAATGAGCAGTTCTTC